This T cell receptor beta chain was found in a study of radiation and T cells in renal cell carcinoma (dated by TCRdb to 2018 to 2020). Regarding the complete study: The samples were obtained from a clinical trial, where primary renal cell carcinomas were treated with 15 Gy stereotactic body radiation therapy and then removed by nephrectomy 4 weeks afterward. TCR beta sequencing covered approximately 50 samples in total, comprising roughly 26 tumors and 27 peripheral blood samples. Across all 50 or so samples, several million unique CDR3 nucleotide sequences encoding 2,658,974 unique CDR3 amino acid sequences were identified.

As concerns this clone: Its antigen is not yet known. One base away there is no much larger clone; base qualities are not given.

Findings and caveats that apply to the study as a whole: With a single-armed trial design, the study had no way to address how radiation dose or scheduling affects the TCR repertoire. An increase in top tumor clonotypes in blood was observed from baseline to 2 weeks post-radiation, followed by contraction by 4 weeks, which was taken to suggest transient expansion of tumor-resident clones. Changes in the blood repertoire were not tracked past 4 weeks after treatment. Because pretreatment tumor biopsies were not available, the study could not determine whether clonotypes were already present within the tumor at baseline.

Following the manufacturer's recommendations, the immunoSEQ kit was used to generate TCR beta libraries from genomic DNA. For library preparation, a first multiplex PCR was performed with proprietary primers, followed by a second PCR in which unique barcodes were added, and bead cleanups were performed after each round. A positive control reaction and a negative control reaction, both provided in the kit, were run with every batch of samples. The final libraries underwent checking on an Agilent 4200 TapeStation D1000 ScreenTape, volumetric pooling, and quantification by qPCR. An Illumina NextSeq500 fitted with a MidOutput 150-cycle cartridge performed the sequencing, running 156 Read1 cycles and 15 Index1 cycles with the kit's custom primers. The pooled library was loaded at 0.9 to 1 pM with a roughly 20% PhiX control spike-in. In the authors' own workflow: Vendor-processed data were analyzed in R, and a clonotype was defined as all T cells sharing the same CDR3 nucleotide sequence. In the clone abundance analyses, frequencies were normalized to the 10,000 most abundant clones in each sample. Public T cell clones, which averaged fewer than five per sample, were excluded before analysis. An abundance difference of at least 32-fold between compartments was the criterion for calling clonotypes tumor-enriched or baseline blood-enriched. A beta-binomial differential abundance model was used to identify clonotypes that expanded or contracted between blood time points. Tumor-blood repertoire similarity was measured with the Baroni-Urbani and Buser coefficient, and group comparisons used two-tailed Wilcoxon tests in R. TCRdb took this table from immuneACCESS and kept in-frame rearrangements with V and J called. Such tables lack part of the clones; where checked against another copy, unresolved V genes explain under half of the gap, and the rest is unexplained. D and trimming come from the DNA, and the V and J calls and clone size come from that table. This sample gives about 130,000 clones in total; more than 70% of them show up just once. About 5.6% of the sample comes from the top ten.

The time point label, read with the paper, signifies: blood 2 weeks post-SBRT. The treatment or condition tag for this specimen amounts to: 15 Gy SBRT to primary tumor, nephrectomy 4 weeks later. To track tumor-enriched clonotypes, serial peripheral blood was sampled from radiation-treated patients at baseline and at 2 weeks and 4 weeks after SBRT. Every patient's renal cell carcinoma showed clear cell pathology. The QIAamp DNA Blood Mini Kit (Qiagen) was used to prepare genomic DNA for TCR sequencing. Only samples passing all quality control checks were included in the analyses. Reading from cysteine to phenylalanine, the CDR3 counts 17 amino acids. Just CDR3 DNA is preserved here, 51 bases in frame from base 1. V is shortened by 0 bases, J by 0 bases, and the region joining them spans 14 bases. The germline V gene encodes CDR1 LGHNA and CDR2 YSLEER.

The TCR originated in a woman in her seventies with renal cell carcinoma. The V and J genes are TRBV4-3 and TRBJ1-2; perhaps TRBD1 is the D gene, with 5 bases matching. This specimen was blood, taken from a patient whose treatment included radiotherapy and nephrectomy. The nucleotide sequence is TGCGCCAGCAGCCAAGATACGGGGGACGGAGCTAACTATGGCTACACCTTC. The resulting protein is CASSQDTGDGANYGYTF.